This passage covers 25 T cell receptor beta chains from one sample sequenced in a study of shared clonotypes between healthy human individuals. Sequencing was performed with immunoSEQ multiplex PCR; in TCRdb, only in-frame clones are kept and a portion is missing. The sample lists 1,500,000 or so clones, 98% to 99% occurring once. Sequencing was carried out using naive CD4+ T cells sorted from blood. Subset specified: CD45RA+ positively selected. The receptors were sampled from a man aged 25 to 40 in good health.

Regarding this clone: The identical CDR3 is also encoded by other nucleotide sequences in the sample. This rearrangement joins TRBV18 to TRBJ2-7; 13 bases line up with TRBD2. This CDR3 contains 15 residues. Losses at the gene ends were 6 bases for V and 3 bases for J; bases not matched to a gene: 5. Germline V gene data show CDR1 as KGHSH and CDR2 as LQKENI. The CDR3 here is CASSPGTSGIYEQYF. The CDR3 nucleotides read TGTGCCAGCTCGCCCGGGACTAGCGGGATCTACGAGCAGTACTTC.

The V gene is TRBV7-9, the J gene TRBJ2-3; 10 bases are shared with TRBD2. CDR3 length: 15 amino acids. Trimming removed 5 bases from V and 1 base from J; junction bases left unmatched: 3. The V gene's germline CDR1 is SEHNR and CDR2 FQNEAQ (reference sequence). CDR3: CASSGSGRRTDTQYF. As DNA, the CDR3 is TGTGCCAGCAGCGGTAGCGGGAGGCGCACAGATACGCAGTATTTT.

This chain connects TRBV6-1 to TRBJ1-1; no reliable D call. Germline V gene lookup returns CDR1 MNHNS and CDR2 SASEGT. The length of the CDR3 is 13 residues. Trimming removed 6 bases from V and 5 bases from J, with 13 bases in between. The CDR3 nucleotides are TGTGCCAGCAGCACGTGGAGTAGGACTGAAGCTTTCTTT. This sequence encodes CASSTWSRTEAFF.

The gene calls are TRBV5-1 and TRBJ2-1; D might be TRBD1 (5 bases). The CDR3 totals 14 residues. V was shortened by 0 bases and J by 9 bases, with 13 bases between the two germline ends. CDR1 and CDR2 from the germline V gene are SGHRS and YFSETQ. The CDR3 DNA follows: TGCGCCAGCAGCTTGGCGGAGATTCAGGGTGAGCAGTTCTTC. Protein: CASSLAEIQGEQFF.

V gene TRBV6-5 combines with J gene TRBJ2-2, with no clear D. The CDR3 sequence is 13 residues long. Germline loops: CDR1 MNHEY, CDR2 SVGAGI. The germline V and J ends were trimmed by 7 bases and 5 bases, with 11 bases remaining between them. The CDR3 coding sequence is TGTGCCAGCAATCGTGTGGTGACCGGGGAGCTGTTTTTT. Its translation is CASNRVVTGELFF.

The gene calls are TRBV5-5 and TRBJ2-3, with D possibly being TRBD2 (5 bases). In germline, CDR1 is SGHKS, CDR2 YYEKEE (reference sequence). Trimming shortened V by 0 bases and J by 6 bases, and 8 bases separated the two germline ends. The CDR3 runs to 13 residues. CDR3 loop: CASSLVGLDTQYF. The CDR3 bases are TGTGCCAGCAGCTTGGTTGGACTGGATACGCAGTATTTT. Based on the CDR3 plus reference TRBV5-5 and TRBJ2-3, the full variable domain is DAGVTQSPTHLIKTRGQQVTLRCSPISGHKSVSWYQQVLGQGPQFIFQYYEKEERGRGNFPDRFSARQFPNYSSELNVNALLLGDSALYLCASSLVGLDTQYFGPGTRLTVL.

The chain links TRBV6-6 to TRBJ2-1; 10 bases fit TRBD1. Trimming took 2 bases from V and 7 from J; bases not matched to a gene: 5. Germline-derived CDR1 and CDR2 are MNHNY and SVGAGI (reference sequence). This CDR3 is 15 amino acids long. The CDR3 bases are TGTGCCAGCAGTTACGACAGGGGGCGCGGGAATGAGCAGTTCTTC. It encodes CASSYDRGRGNEQFF.

V usage is TRBV7-3 and J usage is TRBJ2-3; D may be TRBD2 (5 bases). The germline gives CDR1 SGHTA, CDR2 FQGTGA. Trimming shortened V by 0 bases and J by 0 bases, and 7 bases separated the two germline ends. This CDR3 comprises 15 residues. The CDR3 DNA reads TGTGCCAGCAGCTTAACGGGAGTGAGCACAGATACGCAGTATTTT. It translates to CASSLTGVSTDTQYF.

The CDR3, as DNA: TGTGCCAGCAGTCTCCTGACAGGGGGAATCCATGGCTACACCTTC. This codes for CASSLLTGGIHGYTF. This chain connects TRBV28 to TRBJ1-2; 9 positions match TRBD1. Trimming removed 5 bases from V and 6 bases from J; junction bases left unmatched: 10. The CDR3 runs to 15 residues. Germline V gives CDR1 MDHEN, CDR2 SYDVKM.

The chain employs TRBV2 and TRBJ2-5, with 8 nucleotides matching TRBD2. The CDR3 contains 17 residues. Germline-derived CDR1 and CDR2 are SNHLY and FYNNEI. Trimming cost V 4 bases and J 3 bases; bases outside gene matches: 13. CDR3 in amino acids: CASSGQGRREAKETQYF. The CDR3 DNA reads TGTGCCAGCAGTGGGCAGGGAAGGCGGGAGGCTAAAGAGACCCAGTACTTC.

In DNA form, the CDR3 reads TGCGCCAGCAGTATTCGGACAGGGACCCCTGGGCCCCAGCATTTT. Protein: CASSIRTGTPGPQHF. The chain recombines TRBV10-2 with TRBJ1-5; TRBD1 matches 8 bases. Germline CDR1 WSHSY, CDR2 SAAADI. V gave up 5 bases and J gave up 9 bases; unmatched junction bases: 12. CDR3 size: 15 residues.

V usage is TRBV6-4 and J usage is TRBJ2-2; 11 bases map to TRBD2. Germline trimming cut 4 bases from V and 7 bases from J; bases unmatched to any gene: 5. The CDR3 is 15 residues long. Germline loops: CDR1 MRHNA, CDR2 SNTAGT. In nucleotides, the CDR3 is TGTGCCAGCAGTGTAACTAGCGGGAGTTTCGGGGAGCTGTTTTTT. Its protein is CASSVTSGSFGELFF.

CDR3 loop: CASSEDGQGFIETQYF. CDR3 DNA: TGTGCCAGCAGTGAAGATGGACAGGGATTTATAGAGACCCAGTACTTC. The chain uses TRBV6-1 and TRBJ2-5; 8 nucleotides agree with TRBD1. This CDR3 is 16 amino acids long. Germline trimming cut 1 base from V and 4 bases from J; bases unmatched to any gene: 8. Germline V gene lookup returns CDR1 MNHNS and CDR2 SASEGT.

The chain has TRBV18 and TRBJ1-5; D not certain. The V gene lost 0 bases and the J gene lost 6 bases, with 12 bases spanning the gap. This CDR3 contains 15 residues. Germline V gives CDR1 KGHSH, CDR2 LQKENI. CDR3 region: CASSPPGVIGQPQHF. CDR3 nucleotide sequence: TGTGCCAGCTCACCACCTGGGGTGATCGGTCAGCCCCAGCATTTT.

This rearrangement joins TRBV18 to TRBJ2-7; 7 bases fit TRBD1. The CDR3 is 16 amino acids. Germline V gives CDR1 KGHSH, CDR2 LQKENI. Trimming took 3 bases from V and 1 from J; bases not matched to a gene: 9. The CDR3 region is CASSPLQGPVSYEQYF. DNA for the CDR3: TGTGCCAGCTCACCGCTACAGGGGCCGGTATCCTACGAGCAGTACTTC.

J is TRBJ2-7 and V is TRBV10-3; D tentatively fits TRBD1 or TRBD2 (5 bases each). CDR3 length equals 14 residues. Germline V gene sequence: CDR1 ENHRY, CDR2 SYGVKD. With 4 bases removed from V and 7 bases from J, the gap between germline ends came to 17 bases. The DNA for the CDR3 is TGTGCCATCAGTGCGGGGCCCCTATCGGCGGAGCAGTACTTC. It specifies CAISAGPLSAEQYF.

The rearrangement joins TRBV5-1 to TRBJ2-3; D possibly corresponds to TRBD1 (5 bases). CDR1 SGHRS and CDR2 YFSETQ come from the germline V gene. V lost 4 bases and J lost 2, with 8 bases in between. This CDR3 comprises 13 residues. This CDR3 reads CASSGALTDTQYF. The DNA for the CDR3 is TGCGCCAGCAGCGGGGCACTCACAGATACGCAGTATTTT.

This sequence joins TRBV7-9 and TRBJ1-4, with no clear D. In germline, CDR1 is SEHNR, CDR2 FQNEAQ (reference sequence). This CDR3 spans 12 amino acids. With 3 bases removed from V and 5 bases from J, the gap between germline ends came to 4 bases. CDR3 in DNA: TGTGCCAGCAGCTTGGACAATGAAAAACTGTTTTTT. As protein: CASSLDNEKLFF.

The DNA of the CDR3 is TGCGCCAGCAGCCCAGCTTTGGGGGGACCCTCTGCAACTAATGAAAAACTGTTTTTT. As protein: CASSPALGGPSATNEKLFF. The V and J genes are TRBV5-1 and TRBJ1-4, with a weak D call TRBD1 (5 bases). V was shortened by 4 bases and J by 0 bases, with 22 bases between the two germline ends. The CDR3 contains 19 residues. Per germline, CDR1 SGHRS and CDR2 YFSETQ. Full variable domain (outside the CDR3, taken from reference TRBV5-1 and TRBJ1-4): KAGVTQTPRYLIKTRGQQVTLSCSPISGHRSVSWYQQTPGQGLQFLFEYFSETQRNKGNFPGRFSGRQFSNSRSEMNVSTLELGDSALYLCASSPALGGPSATNEKLFFGSGTQLSVL.

The chain recombines TRBV18 with TRBJ1-4; D is ambiguous. There are 14 residues in the CDR3. V dropped 8 bases and J dropped 0 bases, with 10 bases sitting between them. Germline CDR1 is KGHSH and CDR2 is LQKENI. CDR3: CASAWTATNEKLFF. The CDR3 coding sequence is TGTGCCAGCGCCTGGACGGCAACTAATGAAAAACTGTTTTTT.

The chain is built from TRBV18 and TRBJ2-7; weak D call: TRBD1 (6 bases). This CDR3 has 16 amino acids. V lost 4 bases and J lost 7, with 23 bases in between. CDR1 and CDR2 from the germline V gene are KGHSH and LQKENI. CDR3: CASSLTQAGVSGEQYF. The CDR3 DNA is TGTGCCAGCTCACTCACACAGGCAGGGGTTTCGGGTGAGCAGTACTTC.

This sequence joins TRBV5-1 and TRBJ2-7; TRBD2 might be the D (6 bases). The V end was cut by 2 bases, the J end by 10 bases, with 28 bases between. Per the germline V gene, CDR1 is SGHRS and CDR2 is YFSETQ. This CDR3 has 17 amino acids. CDR3 nucleotide sequence: TGCGCCAGCAGCTTCGGTCTTTTGTCGGTAGCGGAACTTATACAGTACTTC. Encoded protein: CASSFGLLSVAELIQYF.

The genes are TRBV6-6 and TRBJ2-1; D gene uncertain. With 2 bases removed from V and 3 bases from J, the gap between germline ends came to 5 bases. Germline loops: CDR1 MNHNY, CDR2 SVGAGI (reference sequence). CDR3 size: 13 residues. This CDR3 is CASSYPNYNEQFF. CDR3 nucleotides: TGTGCCAGCAGTTACCCTAACTACAATGAGCAGTTCTTC.

This clone has a single count. The chain recombines TRBV18 with TRBJ1-5; 7 bases are shared with TRBD1. This CDR3 spans 15 amino acids. CDR1 is KGHSH and CDR2 is LQKENI in the germline V gene. With 2 bases clipped from V and 3 bases from J, the junction kept 4 bases outside the gene matches. For the CDR3, the DNA is TGTGCCAGCTCACCAGCCGGGACAGTCAATCAGCCCCAGCATTTT. Amino acids: CASSPAGTVNQPQHF.

The count of this clone is one. CDR3 region: CASSFQGQYYEQYF. The CDR3 DNA reads as TGTGCCAGCAGTTTTCAAGGACAGTATTACGAGCAGTACTTC. The chain recombines TRBV6-5 with TRBJ2-7; a weak D match, TRBD1 (6 bases). The germline gives CDR1 MNHEY, CDR2 SVGAGI. The CDR3 runs to 14 residues. V shed 4 bases and J shed 4 bases, with 14 bases lying between them.